This TCR beta chain is from a study of T cells after yellow fever vaccination. Background on the study: Fractions low in cell number were prepared with SMART-Seq v4 Ultra Low Input. Whole-study results and caveats: The presence of abundant clonotypes contaminating from the bulk population was possible in FACS-sorted repertoires.

This clonotype was picked up many times. Antigen unknown. A process of 5'RACE template switching, which added a universal primer site and UMIs, was used to make TCR cDNA. TCRdb itself ran the 5' RACE reads through MiXCR, one entry per CDR3 protein. This table has about 340,000 distinct CDR3 sequences, roughly 4.3% appearing once. Germline lookup yields CDR1 DFQATT and CDR2 SNEGSKA (reference sequence). J gave up 3 bases and V 6 bases, and 3 bases lay outside the gene matches. The CDR3 spans 12 residues. This TCR derives from a young man who received the YFV17D yellow fever vaccine. The starting material was PBMCs, obtained 5 days after the yellow fever booster vaccination. The genes are TRBV20-1 and TRBJ2-7; 9 bases align to TRBD1. The CDR3 protein is CSAPGQGYEQYF. The CDR3 DNA sequence: TGCAGTGCCCCGGGACAGGGCTACGAGCAGTACTTC.